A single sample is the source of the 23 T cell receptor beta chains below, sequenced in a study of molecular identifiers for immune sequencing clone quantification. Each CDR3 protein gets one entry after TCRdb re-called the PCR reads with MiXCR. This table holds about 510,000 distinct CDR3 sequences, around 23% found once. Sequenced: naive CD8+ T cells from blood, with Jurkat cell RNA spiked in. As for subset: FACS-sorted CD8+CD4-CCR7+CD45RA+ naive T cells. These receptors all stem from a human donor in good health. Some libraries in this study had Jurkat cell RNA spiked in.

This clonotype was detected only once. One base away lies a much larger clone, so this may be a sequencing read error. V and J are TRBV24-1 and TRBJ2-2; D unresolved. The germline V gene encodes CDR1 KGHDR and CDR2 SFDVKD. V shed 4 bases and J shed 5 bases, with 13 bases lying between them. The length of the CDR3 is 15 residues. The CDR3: CATSESVRQTGELFF. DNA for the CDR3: TGTGCCACCAGTGAGAGCGTGAGGCAAACCGGGGAGCTGTTTTTT.

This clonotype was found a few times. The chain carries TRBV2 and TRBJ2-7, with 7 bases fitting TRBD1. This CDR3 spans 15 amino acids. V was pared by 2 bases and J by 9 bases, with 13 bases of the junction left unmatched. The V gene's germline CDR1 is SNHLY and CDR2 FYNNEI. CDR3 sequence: CASSEWGTDALGQYF. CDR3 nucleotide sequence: TGTGCCAGCAGTGAATGGGGGACAGATGCCTTGGGGCAGTACTTC.

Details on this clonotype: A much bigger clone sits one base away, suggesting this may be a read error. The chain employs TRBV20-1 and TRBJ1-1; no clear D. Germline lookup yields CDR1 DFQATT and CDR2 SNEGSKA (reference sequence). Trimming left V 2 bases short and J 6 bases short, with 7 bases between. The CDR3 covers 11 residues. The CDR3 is CSARRVPEAFF. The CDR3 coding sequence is TGCAGTGCTAGACGGGTCCCTGAAGCTTTCTTT.

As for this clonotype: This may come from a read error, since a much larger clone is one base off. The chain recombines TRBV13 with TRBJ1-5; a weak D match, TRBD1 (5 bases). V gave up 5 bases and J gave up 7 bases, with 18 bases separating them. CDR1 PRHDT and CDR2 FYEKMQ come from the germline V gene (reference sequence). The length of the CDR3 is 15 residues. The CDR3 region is CASSHNGGGAQPQHF. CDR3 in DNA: TGTGCCAGCAGCCACAACGGGGGAGGCGCCCAGCCCCAGCATTTT.

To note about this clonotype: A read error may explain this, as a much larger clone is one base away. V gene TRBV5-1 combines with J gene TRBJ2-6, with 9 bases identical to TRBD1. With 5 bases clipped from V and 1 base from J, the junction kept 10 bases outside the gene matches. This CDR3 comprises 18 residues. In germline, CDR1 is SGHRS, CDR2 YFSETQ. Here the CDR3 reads CASREGTGRPSGANVLTF. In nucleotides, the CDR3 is TGCGCCAGCAGAGAAGGGACAGGGCGTCCTTCTGGGGCCAACGTCCTGACTTTC.

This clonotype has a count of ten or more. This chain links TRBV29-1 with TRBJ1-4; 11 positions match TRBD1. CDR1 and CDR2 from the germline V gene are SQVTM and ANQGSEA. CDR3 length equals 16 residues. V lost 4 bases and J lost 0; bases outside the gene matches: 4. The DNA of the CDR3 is TGCAGCGTTGGAGGACAGGGGGCACCAACTAATGAAAAACTGTTTTTT. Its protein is CSVGGQGAPTNEKLFF.

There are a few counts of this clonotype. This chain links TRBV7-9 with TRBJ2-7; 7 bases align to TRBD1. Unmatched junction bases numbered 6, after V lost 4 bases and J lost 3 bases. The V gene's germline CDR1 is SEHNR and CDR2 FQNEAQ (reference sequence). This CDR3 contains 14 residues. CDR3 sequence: CASSSGQLIYEQYF. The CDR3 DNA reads TGTGCCAGCAGCTCGGGACAGCTTATCTACGAGCAGTACTTC.

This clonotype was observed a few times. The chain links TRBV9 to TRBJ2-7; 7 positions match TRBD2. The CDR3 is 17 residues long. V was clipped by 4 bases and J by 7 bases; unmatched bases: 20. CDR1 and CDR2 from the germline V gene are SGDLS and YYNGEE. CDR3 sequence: CASSPPGSGTGVGEQYF. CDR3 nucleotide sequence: TGTGCCAGCAGCCCCCCGGGAAGCGGGACCGGAGTTGGTGAGCAGTACTTC.

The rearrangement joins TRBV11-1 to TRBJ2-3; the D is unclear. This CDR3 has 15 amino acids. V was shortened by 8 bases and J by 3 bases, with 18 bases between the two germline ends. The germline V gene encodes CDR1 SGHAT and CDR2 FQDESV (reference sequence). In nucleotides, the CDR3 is TGTGCCAGCCCCGGCCGAGGCCCACGGACAGATACGCAGTATTTT. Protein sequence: CASPGRGPRTDTQYF.

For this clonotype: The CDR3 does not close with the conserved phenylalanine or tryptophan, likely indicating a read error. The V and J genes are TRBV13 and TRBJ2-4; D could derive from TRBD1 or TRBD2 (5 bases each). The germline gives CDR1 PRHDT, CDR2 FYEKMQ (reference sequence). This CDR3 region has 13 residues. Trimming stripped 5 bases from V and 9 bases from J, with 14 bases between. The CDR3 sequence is CASSNRGPSIQYS. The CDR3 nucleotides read TGTGCCAGCAGCAACCGGGGCCCTAGCATTCAGTACTCC.

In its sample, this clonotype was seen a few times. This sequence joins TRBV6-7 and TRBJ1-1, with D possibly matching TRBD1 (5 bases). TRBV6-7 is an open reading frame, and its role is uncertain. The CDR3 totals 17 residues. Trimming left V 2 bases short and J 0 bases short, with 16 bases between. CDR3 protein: CASSYPSRGGVNTEAFF. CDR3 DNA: TGTGCCAGCAGTTACCCCAGTCGAGGAGGGGTGAACACTGAAGCTTTCTTT.

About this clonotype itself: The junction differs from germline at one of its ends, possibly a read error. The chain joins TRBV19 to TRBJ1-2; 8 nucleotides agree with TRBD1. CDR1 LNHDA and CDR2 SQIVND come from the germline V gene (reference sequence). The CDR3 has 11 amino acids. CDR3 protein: CASDLTGELSF. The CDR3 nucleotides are TGTGCCAGCGATTTGACAGGGGAGTTATCCTTC.

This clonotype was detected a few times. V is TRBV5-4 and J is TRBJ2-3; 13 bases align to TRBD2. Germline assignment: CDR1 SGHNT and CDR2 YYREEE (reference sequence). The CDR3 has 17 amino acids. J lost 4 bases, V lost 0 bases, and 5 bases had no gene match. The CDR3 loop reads CASSLGLAGGPADTQYF. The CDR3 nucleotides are TGTGCCAGCAGCTTGGGACTAGCGGGAGGTCCCGCAGATACGCAGTATTTT.

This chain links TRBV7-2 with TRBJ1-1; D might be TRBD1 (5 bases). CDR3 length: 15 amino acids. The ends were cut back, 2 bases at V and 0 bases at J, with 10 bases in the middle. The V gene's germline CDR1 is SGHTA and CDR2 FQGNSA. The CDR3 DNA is TGTGCCAGCAGCTTAAACAGAGGGGTGAACACTGAAGCTTTCTTT. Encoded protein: CASSLNRGVNTEAFF.

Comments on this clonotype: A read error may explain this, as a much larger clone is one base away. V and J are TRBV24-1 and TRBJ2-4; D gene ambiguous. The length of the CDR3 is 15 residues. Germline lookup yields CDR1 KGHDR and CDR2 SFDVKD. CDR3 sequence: CAASDLGNTKNIQYF. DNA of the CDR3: TGTGCCGCCAGTGATTTGGGTAATACCAAAAACATTCAGTACTTC.

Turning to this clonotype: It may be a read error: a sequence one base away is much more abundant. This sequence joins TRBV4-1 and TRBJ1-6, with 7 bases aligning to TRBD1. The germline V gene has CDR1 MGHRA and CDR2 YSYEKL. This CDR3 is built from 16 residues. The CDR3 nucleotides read TGCGCCAGCAGGCAAGAATCTGGGACAGTTAATTCACCCCTCCACTTT. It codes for CASRQESGTVNSPLHF.

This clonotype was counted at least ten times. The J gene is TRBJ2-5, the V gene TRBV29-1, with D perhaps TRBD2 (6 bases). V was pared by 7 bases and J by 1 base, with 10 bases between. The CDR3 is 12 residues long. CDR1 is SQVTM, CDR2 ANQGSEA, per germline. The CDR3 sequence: CSGWTIQETQYF. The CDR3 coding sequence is TGCAGCGGCTGGACTATCCAAGAGACCCAGTACTTC.

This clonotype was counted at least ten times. CDR3 nucleotides: TGCGCCAGCAGCGCGGACAGATTTACAGATACGCAGTATTTT. Protein sequence: CASSADRFTDTQYF. This chain links TRBV5-1 with TRBJ2-3; weak D call: TRBD1 (6 bases). The CDR3 totals 14 residues. V lost 4 bases, J lost 3 bases, and 12 bases lay in between. The germline gives CDR1 SGHRS, CDR2 YFSETQ.

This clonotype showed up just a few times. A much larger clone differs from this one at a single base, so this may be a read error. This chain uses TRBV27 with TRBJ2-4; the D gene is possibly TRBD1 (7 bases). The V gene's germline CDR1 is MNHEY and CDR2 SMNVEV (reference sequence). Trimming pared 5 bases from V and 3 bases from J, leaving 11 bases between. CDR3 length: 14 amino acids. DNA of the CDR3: TGTGCCAGCAGTGCGGGACAGAGCAAAAACATTCAGTACTTC. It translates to CASSAGQSKNIQYF.

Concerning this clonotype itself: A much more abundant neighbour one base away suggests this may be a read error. In DNA, the CDR3 is TGTTCCTGGATGGGAGACAGCCTGAACACTGAAGCTTTCTTT. Encoded protein: CSWMGDSLNTEAFF. V gene TRBV30 combines with J gene TRBJ1-1; a weak D match, TRBD1 (5 bases). CDR3 length: 14 residues. Germline CDR1 is GTSNPN and CDR2 is SVGIG (reference sequence).

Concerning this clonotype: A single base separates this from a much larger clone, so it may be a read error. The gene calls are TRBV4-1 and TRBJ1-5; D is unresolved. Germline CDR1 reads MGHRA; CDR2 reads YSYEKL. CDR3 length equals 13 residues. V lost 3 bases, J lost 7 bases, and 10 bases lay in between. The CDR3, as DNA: TGCGCCAGCAGCCAGATAGAAGTCCAGCCCCAGCATTTT. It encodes CASSQIEVQPQHF.

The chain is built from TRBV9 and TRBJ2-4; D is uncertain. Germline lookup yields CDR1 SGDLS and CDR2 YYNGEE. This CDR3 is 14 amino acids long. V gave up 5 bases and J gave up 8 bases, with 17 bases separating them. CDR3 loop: CASSLGTRWDIQYF. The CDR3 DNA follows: TGTGCCAGCAGTTTAGGAACAAGGTGGGACATTCAGTACTTC.

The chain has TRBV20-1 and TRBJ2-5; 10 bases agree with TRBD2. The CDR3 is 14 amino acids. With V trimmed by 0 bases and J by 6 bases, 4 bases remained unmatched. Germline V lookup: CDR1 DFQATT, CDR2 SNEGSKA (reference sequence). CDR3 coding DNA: TGCAGTGCTAGAGAGGGACTAGCGTTAAAGACCCAGTACTTC. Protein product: CSAREGLALKTQYF.